Included here is one TCR beta chain sequence, with context. The PCR was carried out with 60 Vbeta primers and 13 Jbeta primers. Profiling relied on immunoSEQ multiplex PCR, and the TCRdb table lists in-frame clones only, not all of them. This table has around 120,000 clones, around two thirds appearing once. CDR1 and CDR2 (germline): LNHDA, SQIVND (reference sequence). This CDR3 region has 14 residues. Trimming cost V 5 bases and J 2 bases, with 12 bases left between them. This record belongs to a study of cytomegalovirus exposure and HLA in healthy donors. Study-level background: T cells numbering approximately 170 million yielded 95 million to 140 million unique TCR beta sequences in an earlier analysis.

Material for sequencing was PBMCs. This TCR derives from a human donor in good health. This chain joins TRBV19 and TRBJ1-1; TRBD1 might be the D (6 bases). CDR3 in DNA: TGTGCCAGTAGTTTACAGGGCCCTAACACTGAAGCTTTCTTT. It codes for CASSLQGPNTEAFF.